The 3 T cell receptor beta chains below were found in one sample sequenced in a study of T cells in Graves' hyperthyroidism and ophthalmopathy. Amplified TCR beta CDR3 regions came from RNA transcripts. The HTBI primer set drove a first-round RT-PCR of the TCR CDR3. TCRdb processed the multiplex PCR reads anew with MiXCR; each CDR3 protein has one entry. The sample contains around 660,000 distinct CDR3 sequences, 45% of which appear only once. What was sequenced was peripheral blood or thyroid tissue (not recorded which). The receptors shown here come from an adult man with Graves' disease, either hyperthyroidism or ophthalmopathy (not recorded which).

This clonotype appeared once. The chain employs TRBV11-1 and TRBJ1-2, with D perhaps TRBD1 (6 bases). Germline CDR1 SGHAT, CDR2 FQDESV (reference sequence). The CDR3 has 14 amino acids. V shed 5 bases and J shed 5 bases, with 15 bases lying between them. The DNA of the CDR3 is TGTGCCAGCAGCCCGTGGGGGCAGGCTTATGGCTACACCTTC. As protein: CASSPWGQAYGYTF.

This clonotype was seen many times. The chain joins TRBV7-6 to TRBJ2-5; the D gene is possibly TRBD1 (6 bases). Per the germline V gene, CDR1 is SGHVS and CDR2 is FNYEAQ. Trimming stripped 0 bases from V and 5 bases from J, with 10 bases between. The CDR3 runs 14 residues. In DNA form, the CDR3 reads TGTGCCAGCAGCTTAGCACAGGGAACGGAGACCCAGTACTTC. Its translation is CASSLAQGTETQYF.

The chain joins TRBV7-3 to TRBJ2-5; D possibly corresponds to TRBD1 (5 bases). The germline V gene encodes CDR1 SGHTA and CDR2 FQGTGA. This CDR3 region has 14 residues. Trimming shortened V by 6 bases and J by 5 bases, and 16 bases separated the two germline ends. The CDR3 spells CASSFWQGTETQYF. The CDR3 bases are TGTGCCAGCAGTTTTTGGCAGGGTACGGAGACCCAGTACTTC.